The T cell receptor (beta chain) described here comes from a study of blood T cell repertoires in COVID-19. Study at large: The samples span acute and convalescent COVID-19 from the United States, Italy and Spain.

The V and J ends lost 2 bases and 5 bases, in that order; junction bases with no gene match: 4. Germline V gene lookup returns CDR1 SGHRS and CDR2 YFSETQ. The CDR3 is made up of 15 amino acids. Participant age was roughly 18 to 89 years, and participants resided in roughly 24 US areas. Cohorts were determined from participant-reported clinical history. Clones were sequenced by immunoSEQ multiplex PCR, and TCRdb holds only the in-frame ones, with some missing. The data hold nearly 300,000 clones, with over 85% observed a single time. This receptor was taken from a woman in her forties or fifties who had been exposed to COVID-19. Sequencing was performed on PBMCs or T cells enriched from blood (not recorded which). The rearrangement uses TRBV5-1 and TRBJ1-6, with 7 bases lining up with TRBD1. The CDR3 DNA is TGCGCCAGCAGCTTAGGGACAGCAAATAATTCACCCCTCCACTTT. Protein: CASSLGTANNSPLHF.